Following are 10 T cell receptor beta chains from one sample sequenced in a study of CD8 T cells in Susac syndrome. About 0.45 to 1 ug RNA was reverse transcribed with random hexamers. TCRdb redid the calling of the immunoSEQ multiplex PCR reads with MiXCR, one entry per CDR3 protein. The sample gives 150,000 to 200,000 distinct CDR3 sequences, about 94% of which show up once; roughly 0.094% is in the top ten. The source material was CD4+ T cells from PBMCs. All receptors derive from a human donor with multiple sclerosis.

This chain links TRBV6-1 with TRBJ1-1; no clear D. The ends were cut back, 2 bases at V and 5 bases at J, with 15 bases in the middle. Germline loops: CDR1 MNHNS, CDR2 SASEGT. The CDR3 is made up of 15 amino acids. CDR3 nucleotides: TGTGCCAGCAGTGAATGGGTGGCCAGCTGGACTGAAGCTTTCTTT. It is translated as CASSEWVASWTEAFF.

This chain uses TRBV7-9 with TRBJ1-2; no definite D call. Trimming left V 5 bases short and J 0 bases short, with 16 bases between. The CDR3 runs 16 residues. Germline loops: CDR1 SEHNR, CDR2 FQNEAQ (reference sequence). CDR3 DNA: TGTGCCAGCAGCCTCCGGGAGACTTCAGCTAACTATGGCTACACCTTC. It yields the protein CASSLRETSANYGYTF.

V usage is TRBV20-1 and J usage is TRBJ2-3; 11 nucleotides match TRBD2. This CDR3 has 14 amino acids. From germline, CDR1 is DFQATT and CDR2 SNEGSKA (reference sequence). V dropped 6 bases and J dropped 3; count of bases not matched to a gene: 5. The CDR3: CSATGTSGTDTQYF. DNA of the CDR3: TGCAGTGCAACCGGGACTAGCGGAACAGATACGCAGTATTTT.

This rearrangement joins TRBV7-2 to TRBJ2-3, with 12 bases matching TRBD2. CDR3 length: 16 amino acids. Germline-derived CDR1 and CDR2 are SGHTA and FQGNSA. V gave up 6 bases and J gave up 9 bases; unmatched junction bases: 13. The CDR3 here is CASRARSSGGVLTQYF. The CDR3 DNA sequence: TGTGCCAGCAGGGCCCGGTCTAGCGGGGGGGTGTTAACGCAGTATTTT. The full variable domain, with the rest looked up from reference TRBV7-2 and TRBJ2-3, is GAGVSQSPSNKVTEKGKDVELRCDPISGHTALYWYRQSLGQGLEFLIYFQGNSAPDKSGLPSDRFSAERTGGSVSTLTIQRTQQEDSAVYLCASRARSSGGVLTQYFGPGTRLTVL.

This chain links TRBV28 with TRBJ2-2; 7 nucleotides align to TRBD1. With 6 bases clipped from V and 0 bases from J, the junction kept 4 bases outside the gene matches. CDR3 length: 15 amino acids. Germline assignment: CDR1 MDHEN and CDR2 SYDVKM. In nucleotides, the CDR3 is TGTGCCAGCAGGACAGGACAGGCGAACACCGGGGAGCTGTTTTTT. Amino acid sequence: CASRTGQANTGELFF.

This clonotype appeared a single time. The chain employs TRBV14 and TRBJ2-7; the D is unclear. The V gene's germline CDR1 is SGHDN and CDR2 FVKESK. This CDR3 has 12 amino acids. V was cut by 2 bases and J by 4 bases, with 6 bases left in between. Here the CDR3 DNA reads TGTGCCAGCAGCCAACAGCTGTACGAGCAGTACTTC. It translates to CASSQQLYEQYF. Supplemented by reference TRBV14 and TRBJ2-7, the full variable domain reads EAGVTQFPSHSVIEKGQTVTLRCDPISGHDNLYWYRRVMGKEIKFLLHFVKESKQDESGMPNNRFLAERTGGTYSTLKVQPAELEDSGVYFCASSQQLYEQYFGPGTRLTVT.

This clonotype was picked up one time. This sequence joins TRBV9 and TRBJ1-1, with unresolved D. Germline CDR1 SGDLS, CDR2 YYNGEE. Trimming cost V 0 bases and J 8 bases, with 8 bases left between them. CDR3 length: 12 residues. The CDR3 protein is CASSVDKGEAFF. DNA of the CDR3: TGTGCCAGCAGCGTAGATAAAGGGGAAGCTTTCTTT.

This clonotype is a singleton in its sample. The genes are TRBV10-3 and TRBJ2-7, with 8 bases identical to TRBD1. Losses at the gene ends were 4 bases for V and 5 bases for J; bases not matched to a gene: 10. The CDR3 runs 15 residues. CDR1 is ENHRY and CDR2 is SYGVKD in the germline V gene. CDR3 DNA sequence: TGTGCCATCAGTGGGGCGACAGGGGAGAAGGACGAGCAGTACTTC. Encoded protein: CAISGATGEKDEQYF.

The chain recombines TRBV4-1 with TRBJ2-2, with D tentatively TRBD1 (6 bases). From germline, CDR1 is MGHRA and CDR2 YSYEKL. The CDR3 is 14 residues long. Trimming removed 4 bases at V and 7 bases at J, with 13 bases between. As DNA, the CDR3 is TGCGCCAGCAGCCGAGGCAGGGGTGGCGGGGAGCTGTTTTTT. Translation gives CASSRGRGGGELFF.

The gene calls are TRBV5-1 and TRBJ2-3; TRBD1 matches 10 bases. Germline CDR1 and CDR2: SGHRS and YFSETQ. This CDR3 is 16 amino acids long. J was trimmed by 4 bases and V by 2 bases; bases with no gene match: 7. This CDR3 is CASSFVGGTGADTQYF. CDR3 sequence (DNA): TGCGCCAGCAGCTTCGTAGGAGGGACAGGGGCAGATACGCAGTATTTT. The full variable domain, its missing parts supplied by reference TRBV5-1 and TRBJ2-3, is KAGVTQTPRYLIKTRGQQVTLSCSPISGHRSVSWYQQTPGQGLQFLFEYFSETQRNKGNFPGRFSGRQFSNSRSEMNVSTLELGDSALYLCASSFVGGTGADTQYFGPGTRLTVL.